Listed below are T cell receptor beta chains from one sample, sequenced in a study of blood T cell repertoires in COVID-19. Method: immunoSEQ multiplex PCR; TCRdb's copy keeps in-frame clones and lacks some. The repertoire has some 240,000 clones, about 84% of them found once; the top ten carry 10% to 15%. Sequencing used peripheral blood. Receptor source: a human donor in a cohort sampled during active COVID-19. CDR3s include the opening cysteine and the closing phenylalanine or tryptophan.

J | V | CDR3
TRBJ1-5 | TRBV2 | CASSEGVRQPQHF
TRBJ1-2 | TRBV7-9 | CASSSTGGDYGYTF
TRBJ2-5 | TRBV5-1 | CASRPGPSQETQYF
TRBJ1-4 | TRBV5-1 | CASSLAGNEKLFF
TRBJ2-1 | TRBV5-1 | CASSRVIPSNDEQFF
TRBJ2-6 | TRBV18 | CASSPPGGTGANVLTF
TRBJ2-2 | TRBV7-2 | CASSFGWELFF
TRBJ2-6 | TRBV29-1 | CSVGGGTGGANVLTF
TRBJ2-5 | TRBV4-1 | CASSKPGLEETQYF
TRBJ2-1 | TRBV5-1 | CASSSLGESGHYNEQFF
TRBJ1-2 | TRBV7-2 | CASSFGTGGSYTF
TRBJ1-1 | TRBV3-1/TRBV3-2 | CASSQAPPTEAFF
TRBJ1-5 | TRBV19 | CATTLPGIQQPQHF
TRBJ1-1 | TRBV5-4 | CASSLAKNTEAFF